Shown below are 26 T cell receptor beta chains from a single sample sequenced in a study of long-term antiretroviral therapy in people with HIV. The run of the v3.0 immunoSEQ assay was at survey level. Generated by immunoSEQ multiplex PCR, the TCRdb table keeps only in-frame clones and is missing some. This table holds thousands of clones, just under 75% found once. The sample here was unsorted PBMCs, taken 0.1 years before starting antiretroviral therapy. The origin of the receptors is a man between 18 and 29 years old with HIV.

The chain recombines TRBV5-1 with TRBJ1-1; D not certain. With 0 bases removed from V and 0 bases from J, the gap between germline ends came to 3 bases. Germline loops: CDR1 SGHRS, CDR2 YFSETQ. The length of the CDR3 is 13 residues. Here the CDR3 reads CASSLELNTEAFF. The CDR3 DNA reads TGCGCCAGCAGCTTGGAGCTGAACACTGAAGCTTTCTTT. The full variable domain, with the rest looked up from reference TRBV5-1 and TRBJ1-1, is KAGVTQTPRYLIKTRGQQVTLSCSPISGHRSVSWYQQTPGQGLQFLFEYFSETQRNKGNFPGRFSGRQFSNSRSEMNVSTLELGDSALYLCASSLELNTEAFFGQGTRLTVV.

This clone was counted a few times. The J gene is TRBJ1-3, the V gene TRBV7-6; TRBD1 might be the D (5 bases). There are 17 residues in the CDR3. CDR1 is SGHVS and CDR2 is FNYEAQ in the germline V gene. V dropped 4 bases and J dropped 0 bases, with 16 bases sitting between them. For the CDR3, the DNA is TGTGCCAGCAGCTATACAATCGGGGACTACTCTGGAAACACCATATATTTT. This sequence encodes CASSYTIGDYSGNTIYF.

The rearrangement links TRBV18 to TRBJ1-1; maybe TRBD1 (6 bases). Germline V gives CDR1 KGHSH, CDR2 LQKENI. The CDR3 sequence is 13 residues long. Trimming took 2 bases from V and 4 from J, leaving 8 bases between them. Here the CDR3 reads CASSPMDSTEAFF. The CDR3 DNA reads TGTGCCAGCTCACCAATGGACAGCACTGAAGCTTTCTTT. Together with reference TRBV18 and TRBJ1-1, the CDR3 gives the full variable domain: NAGVMQNPRHLVRRRGQEARLRCSPMKGHSHVYWYRQLPEEGLKFMVYLQKENIIDESGMPKERFSAEFPKEGPSILRIQQVVRGDSAAYFCASSPMDSTEAFFGQGTRLTVV.

The rearrangement links TRBV2 to TRBJ2-6; D is undetermined. The CDR3 consists of 12 residues. Germline V gene lookup returns CDR1 SNHLY and CDR2 FYNNEI. The V end was cut by 11 bases, the J end by 4 bases, with 9 bases between. The CDR3, as DNA: TGTGCCGGTGAAGGAGGGGCCAACGTCCTGACTTTC. Its protein is CAGEGGANVLTF.

CDR3 sequence reads: CASSIQGSSTEAFF. The CDR3 coding sequence is TGTGCCAGCAGTATACAGGGGAGTTCCACTGAAGCTTTCTTT. The chain is built from TRBV6-1 and TRBJ1-1; 7 nucleotides match TRBD1. There are 14 residues in the CDR3. J lost 4 bases, V lost 5 bases, and 7 bases had no gene match. Germline V gene lookup returns CDR1 MNHNS and CDR2 SASEGT.

The chain couples TRBV2 to TRBJ1-6, with D hard to call. Germline V gene data show CDR1 as SNHLY and CDR2 as FYNNEI. The CDR3 is 15 amino acids. Trimming removed 6 bases from V and 7 bases from J, with 16 bases in between. This CDR3 is CASSPRHPGNSPLHF. The CDR3 bases are TGTGCCAGCAGCCCAAGACACCCGGGGAATTCACCCCTCCACTTT.

J is TRBJ2-7 and V is TRBV6-1; D remains unclear. Trimming cost V 4 bases and J 7 bases, with 20 bases left between them. CDR1 is MNHNS, CDR2 SASEGT, per germline. The CDR3 extends over 15 amino acids. The DNA for the CDR3 is TGTGCCAGCAGTGTAGTTTCTGGGTACACCTGGGAGCAGTACGTC. Its protein is CASSVVSGYTWEQYV.

The V call is TRBV6-1, the J call TRBJ2-3; 13 bases match TRBD2. CDR1 is MNHNS and CDR2 is SASEGT in the germline V gene. V was pared by 6 bases and J by 1 base, with 1 base of the junction left unmatched. There are 15 residues in the CDR3. The CDR3 DNA is TGTGCCAGCAGCGGACTAGCGGGGGGCACAGATACGCAGTATTTT. As protein: CASSGLAGGTDTQYF.

The chain links TRBV11-2 to TRBJ1-3, with no clear D. The CDR3 has 15 residues. CDR1 is SGHAT, CDR2 FQNNGV, per germline. V gave up 0 bases and J gave up 3 bases, with 9 bases separating them. The CDR3 DNA is TGTGCCAGCAGCTTAGAGGCCCTACTTGGAAACACCATATATTTT. Its protein is CASSLEALLGNTIYF. Looking up the rest from reference TRBV11-2 and TRBJ1-3 gives the full variable domain: EAGVAQSPRYKIIEKRQSVAFWCNPISGHATLYWYQQILGQGPKLLIQFQNNGVVDDSQLPKDRFSAERLKGVDSTLKIQPAKLEDSAVYLCASSLEALLGNTIYFGEGSWLTVV.

The V call is TRBV11-2, the J call TRBJ2-1; no firm D call. Germline V gene data show CDR1 as SGHAT and CDR2 as FQNNGV. V was shortened by 3 bases and J by 2 bases, with 2 bases between the two germline ends. The CDR3 is 12 residues long. The CDR3 DNA is TGTGCCAGCAGCTTGCCCTACAATGAGCAGTTCTTC. As protein: CASSLPYNEQFF.

The J gene is TRBJ2-1, the V gene TRBV19, with D perhaps matching TRBD1 (7 bases). The CDR3 totals 14 residues. From germline, CDR1 is LNHDA and CDR2 SQIVND (reference sequence). Trimming removed 2 bases from V and 9 bases from J, with 14 bases in between. The CDR3 sequence is CASSIIPGGIEQFF. The DNA of the CDR3 is TGTGCCAGTAGTATAATTCCAGGGGGGATTGAGCAGTTCTTC.

This chain connects TRBV7-2 to TRBJ1-2; no definite D call. This CDR3 is built from 14 residues. V was shortened by 10 bases and J by 8 bases, with 23 bases between the two germline ends. Germline assignment: CDR1 SGHTA and CDR2 FQGNSA. For the CDR3, the DNA is TGTGCCACCCGGAAGGGCCCCTATACCACCGGCTACACCTTC. It translates to CATRKGPYTTGYTF.

The CDR3 protein is CASSEQSGATDTQYF. CDR3 bases: TGTGCCAGCAGTGAACAGAGCGGGGCCACAGATACGCAGTATTTT. The chain is built from TRBV6-1 and TRBJ2-3; 7 bases align to TRBD2. The CDR3 totals 15 residues. Losses at the gene ends were 2 bases for V and 2 bases for J; bases not matched to a gene: 4. Germline V gives CDR1 MNHNS, CDR2 SASEGT.

This chain links TRBV5-5 with TRBJ2-7; D is unresolved. V lost 4 bases to trimming and J lost 4 bases, with 12 bases between them. CDR1 and CDR2 (germline): SGHKS, YYEKEE (reference sequence). The CDR3 is made up of 13 amino acids. The CDR3 sequence is CASSPEDQYEQYV. The DNA for the CDR3 is TGTGCCAGCAGCCCAGAAGATCAGTACGAGCAGTACGTC.

CDR3 sequence (DNA): TGTGCCAGCAGTGACAGCCGCTACGAGCAGTACGTC. It encodes CASSDSRYEQYV. The J gene is TRBJ2-7, the V gene TRBV2; D not certain. The V end lost 3 bases, the J end lost 3 bases, and 6 bases lay between the germline ends. The CDR3 is made up of 12 amino acids. Germline-derived CDR1 and CDR2 are SNHLY and FYNNEI.

This chain connects TRBV2 to TRBJ2-3, with 11 nucleotides matching TRBD1. Germline V lookup: CDR1 SNHLY, CDR2 FYNNEI. This CDR3 comprises 18 residues. V trimming: 8 bases; J trimming: 0 bases; junction bases outside the gene matches: 13. The CDR3 loop is CASLGQGVNKRSTDTQYF. The CDR3 DNA follows: TGTGCCAGCCTGGGACAGGGGGTAAACAAGAGAAGCACAGATACGCAGTATTTT.

In this sample, this clone turned up once. V usage is TRBV7-2 and J usage is TRBJ1-1, with a tentative D call TRBD1 (6 bases). V was trimmed by 3 bases and J by 6 bases, leaving 8 bases between them. In germline, CDR1 is SGHTA, CDR2 FQGNSA. The CDR3 sequence is 12 residues long. The CDR3 here is CASSLGGPEAFF. The CDR3 DNA sequence: TGTGCCAGCAGCTTGGGGGGCCCTGAAGCTTTCTTT. The entire variable domain, with the rest obtained from reference TRBV7-2 and TRBJ1-1, is as follows: GAGVSQSPSNKVTEKGKDVELRCDPISGHTALYWYRQSLGQGLEFLIYFQGNSAPDKSGLPSDRFSAERTGGSVSTLTIQRTQQEDSAVYLCASSLGGPEAFFGQGTRLTVV.

The chain is built from TRBV15 and TRBJ1-1; D gene uncertain. This CDR3 comprises 15 residues. The V gene's germline CDR1 is LNHNV and CDR2 YYDKDF (reference sequence). Trimming left V 0 bases short and J 3 bases short, with 11 bases between. The CDR3 region has the DNA TGTGCCACCAGCAGAGATGGTACTACGGACACTGAAGCTTTCTTT. Protein sequence: CATSRDGTTDTEAFF.

CDR3 DNA sequence: TGCGCCAGCAGCCTTAGGGACAGGGGGCGTCCCTATACGCAGTATTTT. Protein sequence: CASSLRDRGRPYTQYF. The J gene is TRBJ2-3, the V gene TRBV5-1; 12 bases are shared with TRBD1. CDR3 length: 16 residues. V lost 4 bases and J lost 7; bases outside the gene matches: 10. The germline CDR1 and CDR2 sequences are SGHRS and YFSETQ.

By share of the sample, this clone is medium-sized. The chain couples TRBV11-2 to TRBJ2-7; TRBD2 aligns across 9 bases. The CDR3 has 14 residues. With V trimmed by 6 bases and J by 5 bases, 8 bases remained unmatched. CDR1 is SGHAT and CDR2 is FQNNGV in the germline V gene. The CDR3 loop reads CASRGGTSRHEQYF. For the CDR3, the DNA is TGTGCCAGCAGGGGGGGGACTAGCAGGCACGAGCAGTACTTC.

In its sample, this clone ranks as large. V gene TRBV28 combines with J gene TRBJ1-6; perhaps TRBD1 as D (6 bases). The germline V and J ends were trimmed by 4 bases and 10 bases, with 20 bases remaining between them. CDR1 is MDHEN, CDR2 SYDVKM, per germline. This CDR3 is built from 16 residues. The CDR3 loop is CASSSSTGWPWSPLHF. DNA for the CDR3: TGTGCCAGCAGTTCCTCTACAGGGTGGCCATGGTCACCCCTCCACTTT.

The V gene is TRBV5-1, the J gene TRBJ1-5; no definite D call. The CDR3 runs to 15 residues. V lost 0 bases, J lost 6 bases, and 13 bases lay in between. CDR1 and CDR2 from the germline V gene are SGHRS and YFSETQ. The CDR3 loop reads CASSLAPGVSQPQHF. Here the CDR3 DNA reads TGCGCCAGCAGCTTGGCTCCAGGAGTTTCTCAGCCCCAGCATTTT.

This chain links TRBV11-3 with TRBJ1-6; a possible D gene is TRBD1 (6 bases). The germline V gene has CDR1 SGHNT and CDR2 YENEEA. This CDR3 region has 12 residues. V lost 3 bases and J lost 13, with 10 bases in between. The CDR3 here is CASSFEGGPLHF. The CDR3 nucleotides are TGTGCCAGCAGCTTCGAGGGGGGCCCCCTCCACTTT.

This sequence joins TRBV19 and TRBJ1-1; D gene uncertain. The CDR3 is made up of 12 amino acids. CDR1 is LNHDA and CDR2 is SQIVND in the germline V gene (reference sequence). V was cut by 4 bases and J by 7 bases, with 10 bases left in between. As DNA, the CDR3 is TGTGCCAGTAGTACCCGATGGGATGAAGCTTTCTTT. The encoded protein is CASSTRWDEAFF.

This chain joins TRBV27 and TRBJ1-2; TRBD1 agrees at 7 bases. From germline, CDR1 is MNHEY and CDR2 SMNVEV (reference sequence). The CDR3 runs to 15 residues. The V and J ends lost 3 bases and 0 bases, in that order; junction bases with no gene match: 4. The CDR3 loop reads CASSFRTGANYGYTF. CDR3 bases: TGTGCCAGCAGTTTCCGGACAGGAGCTAACTATGGCTACACCTTC.

This clone was seen only once. The chain uses TRBV6-6 and TRBJ1-2; D remains unclear. Germline loops: CDR1 MNHNY, CDR2 SVGAGI (reference sequence). The ends were cut back, 5 bases at V and 3 bases at J, with 7 bases in the middle. The CDR3 loop spans 12 amino acids. CDR3: CASSDTDYGYTF. For the CDR3, the DNA is TGTGCCAGCAGTGACACGGACTATGGCTACACCTTC.